This T cell receptor beta chain was recorded in a study of cytotoxic CD8 clonotypes in ibrutinib-treated CLL. TCRdb's copy holds only in-frame clones and misses some; the assay was immunoSEQ multiplex PCR. The sample lists about 330,000 clones, about 61% occurring once. The starting material was PBMCs, obtained after 36 months of ibrutinib treatment. The origin of this receptor is a human donor with chronic lymphocytic leukemia.

The DNA for the CDR3 is TGTGCCAGCTCACTTTCCTTGGGGCAGGTCGGGTACTTC. It translates to CASSLSLGQVGYF. The chain uses TRBV18 and TRBJ2-7; D might be TRBD1 (5 bases). This CDR3 has 13 residues. The V gene lost 4 bases and the J gene lost 12 bases, with 19 bases spanning the gap. CDR1 KGHSH and CDR2 LQKENI come from the germline V gene.